One sample yielded the 9 T cell receptor beta chains listed below, sequenced in a study of blood T cell repertoires in COVID-19. Here immunoSEQ multiplex PCR was the method, and the copy in TCRdb shows in-frame clones only, minus some. This sample carries around 270,000 clones, roughly 90% of them seen once, and the ten largest clones take approximately 4.3%. The sequenced material came from peripheral blood. The source of these receptors is a middle-aged man with acute or convalescent COVID-19.

This clone showed up just once. The V gene is TRBV6-5, the J gene TRBJ2-3; D might be TRBD1 (6 bases). The CDR3 is 16 residues long. Trimming stripped 0 bases from V and 2 bases from J, with 12 bases between. Germline CDR1 and CDR2: MNHEY and SVGAGI. The CDR3 DNA reads as TGTGCCAGCAGTTACTCGCACAGGGCCCCCACAGATACGCAGTATTTT. Amino acid sequence: CASSYSHRAPTDTQYF.

This clone was seen a few times. The chain combines TRBV23-1 with TRBJ1-1; D unresolved. TRBV23-1 is noted as an ORF with a role that remains uncertain. The V gene lost 4 bases and the J gene lost 1 base, with 13 bases spanning the gap. The CDR3 extends over 15 amino acids. CDR3 sequence reads: CASSRRKTSNTEAFF. The DNA for the CDR3 is TGCGCCAGCAGTCGCAGGAAAACATCGAACACTGAAGCTTTCTTT.

The rearrangement links TRBV7-9 to TRBJ2-7; tentative D call: TRBD2 (7 bases). The germline V and J ends were trimmed by 3 bases and 3 bases, with 15 bases remaining between them. The CDR3 is made up of 15 amino acids. Germline assignment: CDR1 SEHNR and CDR2 FQNEAQ (reference sequence). The CDR3 DNA reads as TGTGCCAGCAGCTTGGGAACAGGGAGGGGCTACGAGCAGTACTTC. It encodes CASSLGTGRGYEQYF.

The chain recombines TRBV25-1 with TRBJ1-2; D perhaps matches TRBD1 (5 bases). The V end was cut by 3 bases, the J end by 2 bases, with 7 bases between. The CDR3 spans 13 residues. Germline assignment: CDR1 MGHDK and CDR2 SYGVNS. The CDR3 DNA follows: TGTGCCAGCAGTGAGGGGGGGAACTATGGCTACACCTTC. The encoded protein is CASSEGGNYGYTF.

The chain recombines TRBV19 with TRBJ2-2, with TRBD1 identical over 9 bases. The CDR3 sequence is 16 residues long. Germline CDR1 is LNHDA and CDR2 is SQIVND (reference sequence). The V gene end was trimmed by 6 bases and the J gene end by 4 bases; junction bases not matched to a gene: 9. The CDR3 region is CASRDTGTGLTGELFF. The DNA of the CDR3 is TGTGCCAGTAGAGATACCGGGACAGGGCTCACCGGGGAGCTGTTTTTT.

The rearrangement links TRBV11-2 to TRBJ2-7, with 9 bases fitting TRBD2. Losses at the gene ends were 3 bases for V and 4 bases for J; bases not matched to a gene: 7. The CDR3 sequence is 15 residues long. Germline CDR1 reads SGHAT; CDR2 reads FQNNGV. The CDR3, as DNA: TGTGCCAGCAGCTTGCGGCGGGGGGGTGAGTACGAGCAGTACTTC. It translates to CASSLRRGGEYEQYF. Using reference TRBV11-2 and TRBJ2-7 for the parts outside the CDR3, the full variable domain is EAGVAQSPRYKIIEKRQSVAFWCNPISGHATLYWYQQILGQGPKLLIQFQNNGVVDDSQLPKDRFSAERLKGVDSTLKIQPAKLEDSAVYLCASSLRRGGEYEQYFGPGTRLTVT.

This sequence joins TRBV7-2 and TRBJ1-1; D gene unclear. The ends were cut back, 2 bases at V and 3 bases at J, with 7 bases in the middle. The CDR3 runs to 13 residues. The germline V gene has CDR1 SGHTA and CDR2 FQGNSA. In nucleotides, the CDR3 is TGTGCCAGCAGCTTAATGAGGGACACTGAAGCTTTCTTT. This gives the protein CASSLMRDTEAFF.

The chain is built from TRBV18 and TRBJ2-1; 7 bases match TRBD1. The germline V gene encodes CDR1 KGHSH and CDR2 LQKENI. The CDR3 consists of 14 residues. V lost 2 bases, J lost 7 bases, and 5 bases stayed unmatched. CDR3 nucleotides: TGTGCCAGCTCACCAAACAGGGGTCCAAATGAGCAGTTCTTC. It translates to CASSPNRGPNEQFF.

The chain couples TRBV7-6 to TRBJ1-1; 9 bases map to TRBD1. The V gene end was trimmed by 4 bases and the J gene end by 4 bases; junction bases not matched to a gene: 4. CDR1 and CDR2 (germline): SGHVS, FNYEAQ. The CDR3 consists of 14 residues. This CDR3 is CASSSQGAGTEAFF. In nucleotides, the CDR3 is TGTGCCAGCAGCTCACAGGGGGCCGGCACTGAAGCTTTCTTT.